This T cell receptor beta chain is drawn from a study of T cell responses to AZD1222 COVID-19 vaccine. Findings of the study overall: Donors, mostly white British, included more females; clonal diversity was possibly underestimated. Variant regions that are unmutated are reportedly the target of nearly half of spike-specific TCRs.

The CDR3 has 16 amino acids. V shed 2 bases and J 4 bases; nucleotides not matched to a gene: 8. Germline CDR1 MNHEY, CDR2 SVGAGI. Clones were sequenced by immunoSEQ multiplex PCR, and TCRdb holds only the in-frame ones, with some missing. Counted here are 120,000 or so clones, roughly 90% occurring once; the ten biggest clones make up approximately 10%. This clone was counted between two and nine times. Its antigen is unidentified. The sequence came from an adult in good health. Sequenced here: peripheral blood, sampled on day 0 of MenACWY control vaccination. This sequence joins TRBV6-5 and TRBJ1-2, with TRBD1 matching over 9 bases. CDR3 residues: CASSYPVDRGFYGYTF. The DNA of the CDR3 is TGTGCCAGCAGTTACCCTGTCGACAGGGGGTTCTATGGCTACACCTTC.